These 16 T cell receptor beta chains were all obtained from the same sample, sequenced in a study of T cell changes during pregnancy in multiple sclerosis. Only in-frame clones appear in the TCRdb table, and some are missing; sequencing was by immunoSEQ multiplex PCR. The sample has tens of thousands of clones; 93% are singletons. Sample: peripheral blood, taken in the second trimester of pregnancy. These receptors originate from a female donor with multiple sclerosis, enrolled in a pregnancy study.

V usage is TRBV5-1 and J usage is TRBJ2-1; TRBD2 aligns across 11 bases. This CDR3 comprises 15 residues. Trimming took 0 bases from V and 5 from J; bases not matched to a gene: 1. Per the germline V gene, CDR1 is SGHRS and CDR2 is YFSETQ. CDR3 sequence: CASSLGLAGNNEQFF. CDR3 in DNA: TGCGCCAGCAGCTTGGGACTAGCGGGAAACAATGAGCAGTTCTTC.

Here the CDR3 reads CASRPQGANSYSPLHF. The CDR3 region has the DNA TGTGCCAGCAGGCCACAGGGGGCGAATTCCTATTCACCCCTCCACTTT. This chain links TRBV2 with TRBJ1-6, with 9 nucleotides matching TRBD1. This CDR3 region has 16 residues. CDR1 is SNHLY and CDR2 is FYNNEI in the germline V gene. V dropped 6 bases and J dropped 8; count of bases not matched to a gene: 11. Supplemented by reference TRBV2 and TRBJ1-6, the full variable domain reads EPEVTQTPSHQVTQMGQEVILRCVPISNHLYFYWYRQILGQKVEFLVSFYNNEISEKSEIFDDQFSVERPDGSNFTLKIRSTKLEDSAMYFCASRPQGANSYSPLHFGNGTRLTVT.

Here the CDR3 reads CASRDRGRGNQPQHF. The CDR3 region has the DNA TGTGCCAGTAGAGACAGGGGTAGGGGCAATCAGCCCCAGCATTTT. J is TRBJ1-5 and V is TRBV19; 8 bases agree with TRBD1. V lost 6 bases, J lost 2 bases, and 6 bases stayed unmatched. The CDR3 length is 15 residues. Germline V gene sequence: CDR1 LNHDA, CDR2 SQIVND (reference sequence).

The chain is built from TRBV9 and TRBJ1-2; 7 bases map to TRBD1. The CDR3 length is 14 residues. V lost 6 bases to trimming and J lost 8 bases; unmatched junction nucleotides: 13. The germline CDR1 and CDR2 sequences are SGDLS and YYNGEE. The CDR3 spells CASNPGPAGGGYTF. In nucleotides, the CDR3 is TGTGCCAGCAACCCCGGCCCGGCAGGGGGAGGCTACACCTTC.

The rearrangement links TRBV19 to TRBJ1-5, with 11 bases that match TRBD1. The CDR3 consists of 17 residues. The V gene's germline CDR1 is LNHDA and CDR2 SQIVND (reference sequence). The V gene end was trimmed by 4 bases and the J gene end by 0 bases; junction bases not matched to a gene: 5. The CDR3 DNA follows: TGTGCCAGTAGTAATAGGGACAGGGGGTATAGCAATCAGCCCCAGCATTTT. This encodes CASSNRDRGYSNQPQHF.

V usage is TRBV28 and J usage is TRBJ1-5; D unclear. CDR1 is MDHEN, CDR2 SYDVKM, per germline. V was trimmed by 10 bases and J by 6 bases, leaving 19 bases between them. This CDR3 is built from 14 residues. The DNA for the CDR3 is TGTGCCATGCGACCCGCGGGGATCGGTCAGCCCCAGCATTTT. It encodes CAMRPAGIGQPQHF. Full variable domain (remainder filled in from reference TRBV28 and TRBJ1-5): DVKVTQSSRYLVKRTGEKVFLECVQDMDHENMFWYRQDPGLGLRLIYFSYDVKMKEKGDIPEGYSVSREKKERFSLILESASTNQTSMYLCAMRPAGIGQPQHFGDGTRLSIL.

The chain couples TRBV11-2 to TRBJ2-5, with TRBD1 as a possible D gene (6 bases). The CDR3 runs to 17 residues. Trimming pared 3 bases from V and 1 base from J, leaving 18 bases between. Germline V CDR1 and CDR2: SGHAT, FQNNGV. The CDR3 here is CASSLLLSTGTQETQYF. The DNA for the CDR3 is TGTGCCAGCAGCTTGCTTTTGTCAACAGGGACCCAAGAGACCCAGTACTTC.

J is TRBJ1-6 and V is TRBV6-1; 7 nucleotides line up with TRBD1. Looked up from germline, CDR1 is MNHNS and CDR2 is SASEGT. The trim removed 6 bases at V and 10 bases at J, leaving 9 bases unmatched. The CDR3 loop spans 14 amino acids. The CDR3 nucleotides read TGTGCCAGCAGAATCGGCGAGGGGGCCTCACCCCTCCACTTT. The encoded protein is CASRIGEGASPLHF.

The chain couples TRBV5-5 to TRBJ2-7, with 9 bases lining up with TRBD1. The CDR3 totals 15 residues. V was pared by 0 bases and J by 6 bases, with 7 bases of the junction left unmatched. Germline assignment: CDR1 SGHKS and CDR2 YYEKEE (reference sequence). CDR3 bases: TGTGCCAGCAGCTTGGACCCGGGACAGGGTTCCGAGCAGTACTTC. Protein product: CASSLDPGQGSEQYF.

The chain carries TRBV5-5 and TRBJ2-1, with 7 bases fitting TRBD1. V lost 5 bases to trimming and J lost 7 bases; unmatched junction nucleotides: 6. The CDR3 totals 13 residues. Germline-derived CDR1 and CDR2 are SGHKS and YYEKEE (reference sequence). The CDR3 spells CASRFTGVNEQFF. The CDR3 DNA sequence: TGTGCCAGCAGATTCACAGGGGTGAATGAGCAGTTCTTC.

The chain uses TRBV7-9 and TRBJ1-5; no clear D. Per the germline V gene, CDR1 is SEHNR and CDR2 is FQNEAQ (reference sequence). CDR3 length: 16 amino acids. V lost 5 bases and J lost 0, with 14 bases in between. The CDR3 nucleotides are TGTGCCAGCAGCCCTTCTACGTTCGATAGCAATCAGCCCCAGCATTTT. Its translation is CASSPSTFDSNQPQHF.

On this clone: Within the sample, other DNA sequences also encode this same CDR3. This rearrangement joins TRBV6-5 to TRBJ2-7; weak D call: TRBD1 (6 bases). The germline V and J ends were trimmed by 8 bases and 0 bases, with 17 bases remaining between them. The length of the CDR3 is 15 residues. CDR1 and CDR2 (germline): MNHEY, SVGAGI. The CDR3 DNA reads TGTGCCAGCGGGACAAGCAATATACCCTCCTACGAGCAGTACTTC. The encoded protein is CASGTSNIPSYEQYF.

The CDR3 reads CASVQNLLTGNTEAFF. CDR3 nucleotides: TGTGCCAGCGTGCAAAACCTTTTGACAGGGAACACTGAAGCTTTCTTT. V is TRBV5-5 and J is TRBJ1-1, with a weak D call TRBD1 (6 bases). V was trimmed by 7 bases and J by 1 base, leaving 20 bases between them. The germline gives CDR1 SGHKS, CDR2 YYEKEE (reference sequence). This CDR3 comprises 16 residues.

This clone has only one observation. V usage is TRBV5-1 and J usage is TRBJ2-7; no clear D gene. The CDR3 has 14 amino acids. Trimming shortened V by 3 bases and J by 0 bases, and 10 bases separated the two germline ends. Germline CDR1 and CDR2: SGHRS and YFSETQ. The DNA of the CDR3 is TGCGCCAGCAGCTCGGGTTTAGACTCCTACGAGCAGTACTTC. As protein: CASSSGLDSYEQYF.

V is TRBV27 and J is TRBJ2-3; no clear D gene. V gave up 2 bases and J gave up 2 bases, with 11 bases separating them. CDR1 and CDR2 (germline): MNHEY, SMNVEV (reference sequence). This CDR3 has 15 amino acids. CDR3 DNA sequence: TGTGCCAGCAGTTTAAGGAGCTATTACACAGATACGCAGTATTTT. Protein product: CASSLRSYYTDTQYF.

The CDR3 region is CASSSQVFRRWETQYF. In nucleotides, the CDR3 is TGCGCCAGCAGCTCGCAGGTCTTTCGGAGGTGGGAGACCCAGTACTTC. The chain combines TRBV5-1 with TRBJ2-5, with D possibly matching TRBD2 (5 bases). Germline lookup yields CDR1 SGHRS and CDR2 YFSETQ. This CDR3 has 16 residues. The V end was cut by 3 bases, the J end by 5 bases, with 20 bases between.